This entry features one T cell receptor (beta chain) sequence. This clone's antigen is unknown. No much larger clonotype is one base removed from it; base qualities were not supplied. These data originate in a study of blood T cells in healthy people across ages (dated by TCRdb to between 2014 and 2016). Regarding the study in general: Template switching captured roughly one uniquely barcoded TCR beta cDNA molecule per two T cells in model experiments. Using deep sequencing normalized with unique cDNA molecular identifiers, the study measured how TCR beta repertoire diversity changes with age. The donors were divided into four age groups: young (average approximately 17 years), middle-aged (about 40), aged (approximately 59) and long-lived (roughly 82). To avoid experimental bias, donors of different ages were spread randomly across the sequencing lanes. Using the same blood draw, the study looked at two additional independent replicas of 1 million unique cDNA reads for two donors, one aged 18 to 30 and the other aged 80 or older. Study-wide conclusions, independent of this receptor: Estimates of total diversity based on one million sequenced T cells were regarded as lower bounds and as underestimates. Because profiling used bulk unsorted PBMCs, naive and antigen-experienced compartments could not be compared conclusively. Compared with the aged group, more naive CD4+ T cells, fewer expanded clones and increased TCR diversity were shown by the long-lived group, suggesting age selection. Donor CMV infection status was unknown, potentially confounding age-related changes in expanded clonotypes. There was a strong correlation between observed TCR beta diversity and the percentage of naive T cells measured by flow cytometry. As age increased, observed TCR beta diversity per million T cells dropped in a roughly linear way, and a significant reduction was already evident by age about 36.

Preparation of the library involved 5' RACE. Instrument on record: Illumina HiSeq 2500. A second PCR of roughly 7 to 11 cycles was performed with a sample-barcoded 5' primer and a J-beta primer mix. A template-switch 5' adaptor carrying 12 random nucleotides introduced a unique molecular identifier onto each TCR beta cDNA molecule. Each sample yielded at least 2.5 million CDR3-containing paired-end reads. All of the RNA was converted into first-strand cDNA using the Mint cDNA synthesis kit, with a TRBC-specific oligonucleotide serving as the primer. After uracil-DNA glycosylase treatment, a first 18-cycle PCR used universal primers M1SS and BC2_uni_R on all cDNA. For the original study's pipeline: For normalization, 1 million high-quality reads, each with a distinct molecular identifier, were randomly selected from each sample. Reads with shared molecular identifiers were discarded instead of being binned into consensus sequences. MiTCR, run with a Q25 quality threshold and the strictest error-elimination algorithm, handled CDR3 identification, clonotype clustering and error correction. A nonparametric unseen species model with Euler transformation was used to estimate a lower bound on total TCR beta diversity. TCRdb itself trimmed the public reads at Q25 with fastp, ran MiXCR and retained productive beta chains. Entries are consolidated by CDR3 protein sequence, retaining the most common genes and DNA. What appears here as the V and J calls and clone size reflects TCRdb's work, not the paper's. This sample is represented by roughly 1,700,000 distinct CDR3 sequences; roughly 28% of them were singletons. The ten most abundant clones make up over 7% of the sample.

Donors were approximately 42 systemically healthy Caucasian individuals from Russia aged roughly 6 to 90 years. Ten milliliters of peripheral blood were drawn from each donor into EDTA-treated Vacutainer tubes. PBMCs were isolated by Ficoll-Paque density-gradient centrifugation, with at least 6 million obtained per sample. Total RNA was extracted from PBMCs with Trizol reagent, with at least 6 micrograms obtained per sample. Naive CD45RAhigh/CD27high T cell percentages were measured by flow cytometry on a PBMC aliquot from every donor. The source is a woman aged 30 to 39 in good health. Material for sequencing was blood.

The sequenced DNA is TGTGCCAGCAGCTTAGGAGGGCTAGCGGGGGGGAACAATGAGCAGTTCTTC. This yields the protein CASSLGGLAGGNNEQFF. The chain is assembled from TRBV7-6 and TRBJ2-1; 12 bases in the junction line up with TRBD2. Reading the germline V gene gives CDR1 SGHVS and CDR2 FNYEAQ. Here V drops 1 base and J drops 5 bases, and the junction holds 6 bases not matched to any gene. From the cysteine up to the phenylalanine, the CDR3 has a length of 17 residues. CDR3 DNA only is kept here, 51 bases in frame from base 1.